This T cell receptor (beta chain) was retrieved from a study of blood T cells in healthy people across ages. Notes on the study in general: The long-lived group displayed more naive CD4+ cells, plus higher diversity, than the aged donors did.

Concerning this clonotype itself: Its antigen is unidentified.

The V end was cut by 5 bases, the J end by 4 bases, with 13 bases between. The CDR3 length is 14 residues. Germline V CDR1 and CDR2: LNHDA, SQIVND (reference sequence). For the second PCR, which ran for 7 to 11 cycles, a sample-barcoded 5' primer and a J-beta primer mix were used. A template-switch adaptor with 12 random nucleotides tagged each cDNA molecule. TCRdb re-analysed the 5' RACE reads in MiXCR, keeping a single row per CDR3 protein. The sample lists around 990,000 distinct CDR3 sequences, 35% to 45% seen once, with about an eighth in the top ten. The origin of this receptor is a man aged 18 to 35 in good health. The chain has TRBV19 and TRBJ2-3; weak D call: TRBD2 (5 bases). The sample taken for sequencing was blood. CDR3 protein: CASSPREGSDTQYF. In DNA, the CDR3 is TGTGCCAGTAGTCCTCGGGAAGGGTCAGATACGCAGTATTTT. Using reference TRBV19 and TRBJ2-3 for the parts outside the CDR3, the full variable domain is DGGITQSPKYLFRKEGQNVTLSCEQNLNHDAMYWYRQDPGQGLRLIYYSQIVNDFQKGDIAEGYSVSREKKESFPLTVTSAQKNPTAFYLCASSPREGSDTQYFGPGTRLTVL.